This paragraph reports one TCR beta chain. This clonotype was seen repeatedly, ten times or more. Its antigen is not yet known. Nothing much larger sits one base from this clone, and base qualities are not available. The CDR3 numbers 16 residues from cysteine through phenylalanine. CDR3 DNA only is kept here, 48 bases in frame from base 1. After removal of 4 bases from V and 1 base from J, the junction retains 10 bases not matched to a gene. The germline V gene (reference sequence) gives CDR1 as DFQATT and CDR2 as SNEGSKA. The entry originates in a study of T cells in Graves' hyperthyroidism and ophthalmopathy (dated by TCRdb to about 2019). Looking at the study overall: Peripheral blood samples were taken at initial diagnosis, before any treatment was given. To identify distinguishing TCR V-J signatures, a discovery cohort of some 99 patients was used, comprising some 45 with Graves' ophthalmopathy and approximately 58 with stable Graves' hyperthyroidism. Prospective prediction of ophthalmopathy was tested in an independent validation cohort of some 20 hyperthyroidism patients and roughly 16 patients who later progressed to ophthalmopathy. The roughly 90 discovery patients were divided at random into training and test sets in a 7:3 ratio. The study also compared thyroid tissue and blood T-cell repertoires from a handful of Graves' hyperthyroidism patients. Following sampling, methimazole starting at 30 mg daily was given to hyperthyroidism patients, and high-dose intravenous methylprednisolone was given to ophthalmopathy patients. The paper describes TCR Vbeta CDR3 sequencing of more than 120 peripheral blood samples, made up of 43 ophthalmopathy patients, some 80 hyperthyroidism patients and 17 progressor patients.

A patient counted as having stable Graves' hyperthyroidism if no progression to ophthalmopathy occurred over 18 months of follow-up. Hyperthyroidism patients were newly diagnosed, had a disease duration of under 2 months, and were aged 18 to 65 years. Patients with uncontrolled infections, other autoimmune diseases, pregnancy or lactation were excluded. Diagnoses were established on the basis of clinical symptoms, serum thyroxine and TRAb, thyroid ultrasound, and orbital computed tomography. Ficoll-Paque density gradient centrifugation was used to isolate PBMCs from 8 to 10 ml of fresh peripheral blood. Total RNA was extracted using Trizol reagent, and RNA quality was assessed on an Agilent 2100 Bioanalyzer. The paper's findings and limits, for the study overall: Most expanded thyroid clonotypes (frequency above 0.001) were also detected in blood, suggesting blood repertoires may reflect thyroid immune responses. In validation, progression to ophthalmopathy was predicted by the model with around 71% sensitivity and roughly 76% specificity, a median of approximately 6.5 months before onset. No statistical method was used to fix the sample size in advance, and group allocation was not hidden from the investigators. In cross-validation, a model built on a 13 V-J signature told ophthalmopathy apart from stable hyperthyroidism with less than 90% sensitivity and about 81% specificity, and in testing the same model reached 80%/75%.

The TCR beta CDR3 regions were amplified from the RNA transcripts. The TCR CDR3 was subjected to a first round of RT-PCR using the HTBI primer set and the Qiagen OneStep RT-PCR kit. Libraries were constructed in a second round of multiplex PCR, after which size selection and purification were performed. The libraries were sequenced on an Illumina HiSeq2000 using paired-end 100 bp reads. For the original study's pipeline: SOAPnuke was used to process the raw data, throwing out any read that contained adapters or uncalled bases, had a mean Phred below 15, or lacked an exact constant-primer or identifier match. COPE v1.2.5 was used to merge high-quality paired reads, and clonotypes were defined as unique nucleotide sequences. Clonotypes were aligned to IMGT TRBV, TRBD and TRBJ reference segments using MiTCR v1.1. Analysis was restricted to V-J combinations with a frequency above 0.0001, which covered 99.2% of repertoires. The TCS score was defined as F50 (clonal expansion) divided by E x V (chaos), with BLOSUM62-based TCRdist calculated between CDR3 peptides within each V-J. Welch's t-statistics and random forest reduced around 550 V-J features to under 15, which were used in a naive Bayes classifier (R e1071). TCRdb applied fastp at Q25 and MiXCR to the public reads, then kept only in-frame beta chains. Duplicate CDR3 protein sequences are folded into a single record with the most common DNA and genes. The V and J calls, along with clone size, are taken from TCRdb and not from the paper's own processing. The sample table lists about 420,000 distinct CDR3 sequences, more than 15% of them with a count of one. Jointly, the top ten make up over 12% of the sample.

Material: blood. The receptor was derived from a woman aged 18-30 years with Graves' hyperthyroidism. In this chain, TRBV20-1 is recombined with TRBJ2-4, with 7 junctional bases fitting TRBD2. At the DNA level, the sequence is TGCAGTGCTACCCTCCCGGGCGGGAGTGCCAAAAACATTCAGTACTTC. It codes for CSATLPGGSAKNIQYF.